The clone carrying this T cell receptor beta chain appeared a single time. The antigen is unknown. The source of the sample is a study of shared clonotypes between healthy human individuals. Overall study results and limits: Few donors restricted represented genetic and exposure-history diversity.

The naive CD8 subset, CD45RO-negative cells positively selected for CCR7, excluded terminally differentiated effector memory CD45RA+ cells. The germline CDR1 and CDR2 sequences are SEHNR and FQNEAQ (reference sequence). Trimming left V 4 bases short and J 0 bases short, with 10 bases between. This CDR3 is 15 amino acids long. The authors distributed each subset's genomic DNA evenly over several immunoSEQ plates. Libraries were prepared by immunoSEQ multiplex PCR; TCRdb keeps only in-frame clonotypes and omits some of them. The sample consists of around 650,000 clones, 96% of them appearing once. The clonotype was recovered from a woman aged 30 to 39 in good health. This chain links TRBV7-9 with TRBJ1-3, with D possibly matching TRBD1 (5 bases). Sequenced input: naive CD8+ T cells sorted from blood. CDR3 sequence (DNA): TGTGCCAGCAGCTATTTGACAGACTCTGGAAACACCATATATTTT. Translating it yields CASSYLTDSGNTIYF.